Shown below are 26 T cell receptor beta chains from a single sample sequenced in a study of T cells in Graves' hyperthyroidism and ophthalmopathy. The CDR3 regions of TCR beta were amplified from RNA transcripts. HTBI primers were the set used in a first-round RT-PCR of the TCR CDR3. MiXCR, run by TCRdb on the multiplex PCR reads, gives a single entry per CDR3 protein. Altogether about 360,000 distinct CDR3 sequences are present, about a fifth being singletons, with the ten largest covering about 4%. The specimen sequenced was blood. These receptors originate from a young woman with Graves' hyperthyroidism.

This clonotype came up many times. The gene calls are TRBV9 and TRBJ1-2; D remains unclear. The V gene lost 6 bases and the J gene lost 1 base, with 7 bases spanning the gap. The CDR3 has 12 residues. Germline CDR1 reads SGDLS; CDR2 reads YYNGEE. CDR3 nucleotides: TGTGCCAGCAACCGGGGTAACTATGGCTACACCTTC. Protein sequence: CASNRGNYGYTF.

In its sample, this clonotype was seen many times. The chain recombines TRBV7-3 with TRBJ1-1; the D is unclear. This CDR3 has 19 residues. Germline lookup yields CDR1 SGHTA and CDR2 FQGTGA. V was clipped by 1 base and J by 1 base, with 22 bases between them. Here the CDR3 reads CASSLIARGLAWRNTEAFF. The CDR3 DNA reads TGTGCCAGCAGCTTAATTGCACGAGGTCTCGCCTGGAGGAACACTGAAGCTTTCTTT.

The V gene is TRBV4-2, the J gene TRBJ2-2; D perhaps matches TRBD2 (6 bases). The ends were cut back, 1 base at V and 4 bases at J, with 10 bases in the middle. The CDR3 is made up of 15 amino acids. Germline CDR1 reads LGHNA; CDR2 reads YNFKEQ. The chain's CDR3 is CASSQGQGGTGELFF. Written as DNA, the CDR3 is TGTGCCAGCAGCCAAGGCCAGGGAGGCACCGGGGAGCTGTTTTTT.

This chain connects TRBV5-4 to TRBJ1-1, with D possibly matching TRBD1 (5 bases). CDR1 SGHNT and CDR2 YYREEE come from the germline V gene (reference sequence). Trimming cost V 5 bases and J 5 bases, with 16 bases left between them. CDR3 length: 14 amino acids. CDR3 region: CASSIPGLGTEAFF. CDR3 bases: TGTGCCAGCAGTATTCCAGGGTTGGGGACTGAAGCTTTCTTT. The whole variable domain, remainder taken from reference TRBV5-4 and TRBJ1-1, is ETGVTQSPTHLIKTRGQQVTLRCSSQSGHNTVSWYQQALGQGPQFIFQYYREEENGRGNFPPRFSGLQFPNYSSELNVNALELDDSALYLCASSIPGLGTEAFFGQGTRLTVV.

The V call is TRBV10-3, the J call TRBJ2-7; possible D gene TRBD1, 5 bases. CDR1 and CDR2 (germline): ENHRY, SYGVKD. The CDR3 loop spans 13 amino acids. V was shortened by 4 bases and J by 2 bases, with 9 bases between the two germline ends. The CDR3 DNA follows: TGTGCCATCAGTGTCGACAGCCCCTACGAGCAGTACTTC. This codes for CAISVDSPYEQYF.

This clonotype was recorded at least ten times. The J gene is TRBJ2-7, the V gene TRBV6-5; D perhaps matches TRBD1 (6 bases). The CDR3 loop spans 17 amino acids. V lost 4 bases and J lost 0, with 19 bases in between. Germline V gene lookup returns CDR1 MNHEY and CDR2 SVGAGI. CDR3 sequence reads: CASSSLTSGVTSYEQYF. The DNA of the CDR3 is TGTGCCAGCAGTTCTCTTACCTCAGGGGTTACCTCCTACGAGCAGTACTTC.

This clonotype was recorded many times. The chain carries TRBV4-1 and TRBJ1-5; the D gene is possibly TRBD1 (6 bases). Germline V gene lookup returns CDR1 MGHRA and CDR2 YSYEKL. This CDR3 spans 15 amino acids. Trimming removed 4 bases from V and 7 bases from J, with 17 bases in between. CDR3 DNA sequence: TGCGCCAGCAGCCCGAGAACAGGGCTTAGCCAGCCCCAGCATTTT. Its translation is CASSPRTGLSQPQHF.

This clonotype was seen repeatedly, ten times or more. The chain links TRBV11-1 to TRBJ1-2; TRBD1 matches at 7 bases. The CDR3 is 14 amino acids. V lost 4 bases and J lost 7; bases outside the gene matches: 9. Per germline, CDR1 SGHAT and CDR2 FQDESV (reference sequence). The CDR3 DNA reads TGTGCCAGCAGCTCCCCCCCAGGGGACAGTGGCTACACCTTC. Amino acid sequence: CASSSPPGDSGYTF.

This clonotype came up many times. The V and J genes are TRBV7-3 and TRBJ2-5; the D gene is possibly TRBD2 (5 bases). This CDR3 region has 13 residues. Germline V gene data show CDR1 as SGHTA and CDR2 as FQGTGA. Trimming left V 4 bases short and J 4 bases short, with 10 bases between. CDR3 in amino acids: CASSSARGETQYF. The CDR3 DNA is TGTGCCAGCAGCTCTGCCCGGGGAGAGACCCAGTACTTC.

This clonotype came up many times. The chain couples TRBV11-2 to TRBJ2-2; possibly TRBD1 for D (6 bases). CDR1 and CDR2 from the germline V gene are SGHAT and FQNNGV. This CDR3 is 18 amino acids long. The V end lost 1 base, the J end lost 3 bases, and 18 bases lay between the germline ends. CDR3 protein: CASSLGDTTPRYTGELFF. Written as DNA, the CDR3 is TGTGCCAGCAGCTTAGGGGACACGACCCCGAGATACACCGGGGAGCTGTTTTTT. The full variable domain, completed using reference TRBV11-2 and TRBJ2-2, is EAGVAQSPRYKIIEKRQSVAFWCNPISGHATLYWYQQILGQGPKLLIQFQNNGVVDDSQLPKDRFSAERLKGVDSTLKIQPAKLEDSAVYLCASSLGDTTPRYTGELFFGEGSRLTVL.

This clonotype was detected once. This chain uses TRBV7-2 with TRBJ2-7; D call uncertain. CDR1 is SGHTA and CDR2 is FQGNSA in the germline V gene. Trimming cost V 1 base and J 3 bases, with 10 bases left between them. The length of the CDR3 is 14 residues. CDR3 protein: CASSLGPSFYEQYF. The DNA of the CDR3 is TGTGCCAGCAGCTTAGGGCCTTCCTTCTACGAGCAGTACTTC.

This clonotype was seen a few times. The chain carries TRBV20-1 and TRBJ1-2; no clear D gene. The CDR3 has 14 amino acids. Germline loops: CDR1 DFQATT, CDR2 SNEGSKA (reference sequence). The germline V and J ends were trimmed by 4 bases and 8 bases, with 20 bases remaining between them. The CDR3 DNA sequence: TGCAGTGCTACCTCCCTAGGCCAGTTCGGAGGCTACACCTTC. It codes for CSATSLGQFGGYTF.

This clonotype was detected ten times or more. V and J are TRBV11-2 and TRBJ2-7; D not resolved. CDR3 length: 12 residues. Germline V gives CDR1 SGHAT, CDR2 FQNNGV. With 5 bases removed from V and 6 bases from J, the gap between germline ends came to 11 bases. This CDR3 reads CASSTTSSEQYF. As DNA, the CDR3 is TGTGCCAGCAGCACAACCTCTTCCGAGCAGTACTTC.

To note about this clonotype: Relative to the germline gene, one junction end is altered; a read error may explain this. The V gene is TRBV12-3 or TRBV12-4, the J gene TRBJ2-2; perhaps TRBD2 as D (5 bases). The length of the CDR3 is 13 residues. CDR3 loop: CASSRTGYGDLFF. The CDR3 DNA reads as TGTGCCAGCAGTCGGACGGGGTACGGGGATCTGTTTTTT.

This clonotype was seen many times. V gene TRBV28 combines with J gene TRBJ1-2, with D maybe TRBD1 (6 bases). The V gene lost 6 bases and the J gene lost 2 bases, with 16 bases spanning the gap. Germline assignment: CDR1 MDHEN and CDR2 SYDVKM. The CDR3 length is 15 residues. This chain's CDR3 is CASRITGRGNYGYTF. Here the CDR3 DNA reads TGTGCCAGCAGGATAACGGGTAGGGGGAACTATGGCTACACCTTC.

Many counts were recorded for this clonotype. The chain links TRBV6-5 to TRBJ2-7, with D possibly TRBD1 on 6 matching bases. The V and J ends lost 0 bases and 2 bases respectively, with 11 bases between them. The CDR3 contains 15 residues. Per germline, CDR1 MNHEY and CDR2 SVGAGI. CDR3: CASSYSRRGTYEQYF. Written as DNA, the CDR3 is TGTGCCAGCAGTTACTCCCGCAGGGGAACCTACGAGCAGTACTTC.

This clonotype came up many times. J is TRBJ2-7 and V is TRBV12-3 or TRBV12-4; 8 nucleotides line up with TRBD2. The CDR3 has 15 residues. After removal of 6 bases from V and 2 bases from J, the junction contained 9 bases not matched to a gene. The CDR3 region has the DNA TGTGCCAGCAGGCCTACTAGCGGTTTAACCTACGAGCAGTACTTC. Protein product: CASRPTSGLTYEQYF.

This clonotype was seen a handful of times. The chain links TRBV25-1 to TRBJ1-2; D is unresolved. With 5 bases removed from V and 3 bases from J, the gap between germline ends came to 10 bases. This CDR3 spans 13 amino acids. CDR1 and CDR2 (germline): MGHDK, SYGVNS. For the CDR3, the DNA is TGTGCCAGCAGTCAGTACAAGTACTATGGCTACACCTTC. Translation gives CASSQYKYYGYTF.

This clonotype was found many times. The CDR3 region is CAISDSGPLGETQYF. CDR3 in DNA: TGTGCCATCAGTGATTCGGGACCCTTGGGGGAGACCCAGTACTTC. V gene TRBV10-3 combines with J gene TRBJ2-5, with D perhaps TRBD1 or TRBD2 (5 bases each). V lost 3 bases to trimming and J lost 5 bases, with 16 bases between them. This CDR3 is built from 15 residues. Per germline, CDR1 ENHRY and CDR2 SYGVKD.

This clonotype was picked up many times. The chain uses TRBV2 and TRBJ1-5; no clear D gene. Trimming took off 4 bases at V and 3 bases at J, with 10 bases between the two ends. The CDR3 has 14 amino acids. From germline, CDR1 is SNHLY and CDR2 FYNNEI. The chain's CDR3 is CASSGVQPNQPQHF. The CDR3 coding sequence is TGTGCCAGCAGTGGCGTGCAGCCCAATCAGCCCCAGCATTTT.

This clonotype showed up many times. V gene TRBV5-1 combines with J gene TRBJ2-7; D call uncertain. The germline V gene encodes CDR1 SGHRS and CDR2 YFSETQ. V was cut by 4 bases and J by 2 bases, with 16 bases left in between. The CDR3 loop spans 15 amino acids. In nucleotides, the CDR3 is TGCGCCAGCAGCCCACGGACGGCCTTAGCCTACGAGCAGTACTTC. Its translation is CASSPRTALAYEQYF.

This clonotype occurred a few times. V and J are TRBV10-3 and TRBJ1-1; D not certain. Per germline, CDR1 ENHRY and CDR2 SYGVKD. The CDR3 loop spans 12 amino acids. Trimming took off 7 bases at V and 3 bases at J, with 9 bases between the two ends. In DNA, the CDR3 is TGTGCCATCAAGAACCGGGACACTGAAGCTTTCTTT. Its translation: CAIKNRDTEAFF.

This clonotype came up many times. The V gene is TRBV10-1, the J gene TRBJ2-5, with 10 bases identical to TRBD2. The V gene's germline CDR1 is WNHNN and CDR2 SYGVQD (reference sequence). The CDR3 length is 15 residues. V lost 4 bases to trimming and J lost 5 bases; unmatched junction nucleotides: 7. DNA for the CDR3: TGCGCCAGCAGTGTGGTAGCGGGGGGTCGCGAGACCCAGTACTTC. Its protein product is CASSVVAGGRETQYF.

Ten or more counts support this clonotype. The chain couples TRBV19 to TRBJ1-1, with D possibly TRBD1 on 6 matching bases. The CDR3 has 13 residues. Per germline, CDR1 LNHDA and CDR2 SQIVND (reference sequence). The V end was cut by 7 bases, the J end by 2 bases, with 11 bases between. CDR3 region: CASTDRPNTEAFF. The DNA for the CDR3 is TGTGCCAGTACCGACAGGCCAAACACTGAAGCTTTCTTT.

This clonotype was seen ten or more times. The rearrangement joins TRBV19 to TRBJ1-2, with a weak D call TRBD1 (5 bases). Germline values: CDR1 LNHDA, CDR2 SQIVND (reference sequence). This CDR3 is 12 amino acids long. V was pared by 7 bases and J by 8 bases, with 14 bases between. This CDR3 reads CASTPGAGGYTF. CDR3 sequence (DNA): TGTGCCAGTACCCCCGGGGCGGGGGGCTACACCTTC.

This clonotype was detected many times. The V gene is TRBV6-1, the J gene TRBJ2-7, with TRBD1 matching 10 bases. CDR3 length: 14 amino acids. Losses at the gene ends were 6 bases for V and 5 bases for J; bases not matched to a gene: 7. The V gene's germline CDR1 is MNHNS and CDR2 SASEGT. The CDR3 region has the DNA TGTGCCAGCAGGAAGGGACAGGGGACCCACGAGCAGTACTTC. This codes for CASRKGQGTHEQYF.